This is a list of T cell receptor beta chains from one sample in a study of blood T cell repertoires in COVID-19. Profiled with immunoSEQ multiplex PCR; TCRdb holds only in-frame clones, not every one. The sample lists approximately 110,000 clones, more than 70% seen once, with 5% to 6% in the top ten. Material for sequencing was peripheral blood. The receptors here all came from a woman aged 55-75 years with COVID-19, enrolled during active disease. The CDR3 runs from the conserved cysteine through the conserved F or W. The D gene is left open where the match is weak. Size is omitted from some rows. Given values are once, few, many or a class for expanded clones.

TRBJ1-1,TRBV19,NA,NA,TGTGCCAGTAGTATAGCTTGGGCTAGCTTGAACACTGAAGCTTTCTTT,CASSIAWASLNTEAFF
TRBJ1-1,TRBV27,TRBD1,NA,TGTGCCAGCAGCAGTCCGGGACAGGCAGCTTTCTTT,CASSSPGQAAFF
TRBJ1-2,TRBV9,NA,NA,TGTGCCAGCAGCGCAGGCAGCACAACTGTCCCCTATGGCTACACCTTC,CASSAGSTTVPYGYTF
TRBJ2-1,TRBV7-9,NA,NA,TGTGCCAGCAGCTCCCCTCAGGGGGGTGAGCAGTTCTTC,CASSSPQGGEQFF
TRBJ1-2,TRBV4-3,NA,NA,TGCGCCAGCAGCCAAGAGTACAGATTAAACTATGGCTACACCTTC,CASSQEYRLNYGYTF
TRBJ2-3,TRBV19,TRBD2,NA,TGTGCCAGTAGTCCCAGCGGGGTCATGGATACGCAGTATTTT,CASSPSGVMDTQYF
TRBJ2-3,TRBV5-5,NA,NA,TGTGCCAGCAGCTTGGGAGGAACAGATACGCAGTATTTT,CASSLGGTDTQYF
TRBJ1-4,TRBV7-8,NA,NA,TGTGCCAGCAGCTCCTGGGACACCATATTTTTT,CASSSWDTIFF
TRBJ1-2,TRBV6-2/TRBV6-3,TRBD1,NA,TGTGCCAGCAGTCCGTGGACAGGGGACCACACCTTC,CASSPWTGDHTF
TRBJ1-6,TRBV19,NA,NA,TGTGCCAGTAGTCAGGACAGCGCCCTTTATAATTCACCCCTCCACTTT,CASSQDSALYNSPLHF
TRBJ1-2,TRBV10-2,NA,NA,TGCGCCAGCAGTGACAGGCCTAACTATGGCTACACCTTC,CASSDRPNYGYTF
TRBJ2-1,TRBV5-6,TRBD2,NA,TGTGCCAGCAGCTTGGGACTAGCGGGGTTATACAATGAGCAGTTCTTC,CASSLGLAGLYNEQFF
TRBJ2-7,TRBV4-1,NA,NA,TGCGCCAGCAGCCAAGATTCCTTCCCCACTAGAAACAAGCAGTACTTC,CASSQDSFPTRNKQYF
TRBJ2-7,TRBV13,NA,NA,TGTGCCAGCAGCCCCCCCCTAGAGGAGCAGTACTTC,CASSPPLEEQYF
TRBJ2-2,TRBV4-2,NA,NA,TGTGCCAGCAGCCCCCAAGAAGGCGGGGGCCTAAACACCGGGGAGCTGTTTTTT,CASSPQEGGGLNTGELFF
TRBJ1-6,TRBV9,NA,NA,TGTGCCAGCAGCGTAGAACCAATTACGGGGGCACCCCTCCACTTT,CASSVEPITGAPLHF
TRBJ1-2,TRBV2,NA,NA,TGTGCCAGCAGCGAAACAGAGTATGGCTACACCTTC,CASSETEYGYTF
TRBJ2-5,TRBV4-2,NA,NA,TGTGCCAGCAGCCAAGGGCAGTCTGAAGAGACCCAGTACTTC,CASSQGQSEETQYF
TRBJ1-1,TRBV5-4,TRBD1,once,TGTGCCAGCAGCGGGACAGGGGCGGCTTTGGGTGCTTTCTTT,CASSGTGAALGAFF
TRBJ1-2,TRBV7-9,NA,NA,TGTGCCAGCAGCTTAGGGACAGAAGGAGGCTACACCTTC,CASSLGTEGGYTF
TRBJ2-7,TRBV2,NA,NA,TGTGCCAGCAGTGTTATGCAGGGCAGCCACGAGCAGTACTTC,CASSVMQGSHEQYF
TRBJ1-2,TRBV6-5,TRBD1,NA,TGTGCCAGCAGTTCCTACGGGACAGCTCACTATGGCTACACCTTC,CASSSYGTAHYGYTF
TRBJ2-1,TRBV7-2,TRBD2,NA,TGTGCCAGCAGCTTTAAACTAGCGGGGAGCTCCTACAATGAGCAGTTCTTC,CASSFKLAGSSYNEQFF
TRBJ1-5,TRBV24-1,NA,NA,TGTGCCACCGGACGGGGAAATCAGCCCCAGCATTTT,CATGRGNQPQHF
TRBJ1-1,TRBV5-1,NA,NA,TGCGCCAGCAGCTCAACAGGTGGCACTGAAGCTTTCTTT,CASSSTGGTEAFF
TRBJ2-3,TRBV5-1,TRBD2,NA,TGCGCCAGCAGAGGTGGCGGGGGGGCTAGCACAGATACGCAGTATTTT,CASRGGGGASTDTQYF
TRBJ2-7,TRBV25-1,TRBD2,NA,TGTGCCAGCAGTGAATCGCTAGCGGGGGTGTACGAGCAGTACTTC,CASSESLAGVYEQYF
TRBJ2-7,TRBV10-1,NA,NA,TGCGCCAGCAGTGGGGACATTCCCTACGAGCAGTACTTC,CASSGDIPYEQYF
TRBJ1-3,TRBV18,NA,NA,TGTGCCAGCTCACCGAATGAACAGGGCTTTGGAAACACCATATATTTT,CASSPNEQGFGNTIYF
TRBJ1-2,TRBV19,NA,once,TGTGCCAGTAGTATAGGAGGATTCTATGGCTACACCTTC,CASSIGGFYGYTF
TRBJ1-6,TRBV5-4,NA,NA,TGTGCCAGCAGCTTGCCTGGGGGGATGAATTCACCCCTCCACTTT,CASSLPGGMNSPLHF
TRBJ2-1,TRBV7-2,NA,NA,TGTGCCAGCAGCGCTTCAGAGGGGGGGAACAATGAGCAGTTCTTC,CASSASEGGNNEQFF
TRBJ1-1,TRBV5-6,NA,NA,TGTGCCAGCAGCCCTACTCCCATAAACACTGAAGCTTTCTTT,CASSPTPINTEAFF
TRBJ2-1,TRBV15,TRBD2,NA,TGTGCCACCAGCACTGGACTAGCGGGGGACAATGAGCAGTTCTTC,CATSTGLAGDNEQFF
TRBJ2-7,TRBV18,TRBD2,NA,TGTGCCAGCTCACCCAGCGGGGGACCCTACGAGCAGTACTTC,CASSPSGGPYEQYF
TRBJ1-5,TRBV6-2/TRBV6-3,NA,NA,TGTGCCAGCAGTTACGTAGGCAATCAGCCCCAGCATTTT,CASSYVGNQPQHF
TRBJ2-3,TRBV3-1/TRBV3-2,NA,NA,TGTGCCAGCAGCCAAGAGCGGTCAGATACGCAGTATTTT,CASSQERSDTQYF
TRBJ1-4,TRBV4-3,NA,NA,TGCGCCAGCAGCCAAGAGGGGGGGCGGAATAATGAAAAACTGTTTTTT,CASSQEGGRNNEKLFF
TRBJ1-4,TRBV5-1,NA,NA,TGCGCCAGCAGCTTGGCCCGGACAGAAGGATTTGAACTTACTAATGAAAAACTGTTTTTT,CASSLARTEGFELTNEKLFF
TRBJ1-3,TRBV10-1,NA,NA,TGCGCCAGCAGTGGTCTCGGTGGAAACACCATATATTTT,CASSGLGGNTIYF
TRBJ2-7,TRBV6-2/TRBV6-3,TRBD2,NA,TGTGCCAGCAGTTACCCCCGGCTAGCGGGGCTTTACTACGAGCAGTACTTC,CASSYPRLAGLYYEQYF
TRBJ1-1,TRBV30,NA,NA,TGTGCCTGGAGTGAGAGAGCGACTGAAGCTTTCTTT,CAWSERATEAFF
TRBJ2-3,TRBV27,TRBD2,NA,TGTGCCAGCAGTTTATTACTAGCGGGGGGGCCTATGCTGACAGATACGCAGTATTTT,CASSLLLAGGPMLTDTQYF
TRBJ1-4,TRBV10-3,TRBD1,NA,TGTGCCATCAGTGAGTCGAGTAGGACAGGGGTTGAAAAACTGTTTTTT,CAISESSRTGVEKLFF
TRBJ2-7,TRBV6-5,NA,NA,TGTGCCAGCAGTTCCCCGGACAGCTACGAGCAGTACTTC,CASSSPDSYEQYF
TRBJ1-2,TRBV6-6,NA,NA,TGTGCCAGCAGCCGAAAACCAACAGGAGATTTTTTCTATGGCTACACCTTC,CASSRKPTGDFFYGYTF
TRBJ1-1,TRBV30,TRBD1,few,TGTGCCTGGAGCGCTACGGACAGGGGGGGCTACACGAACCGACTTTCGAACACTGAAGCTTTCTTT,CAWSATDRGGYTNRLSNTEAFF